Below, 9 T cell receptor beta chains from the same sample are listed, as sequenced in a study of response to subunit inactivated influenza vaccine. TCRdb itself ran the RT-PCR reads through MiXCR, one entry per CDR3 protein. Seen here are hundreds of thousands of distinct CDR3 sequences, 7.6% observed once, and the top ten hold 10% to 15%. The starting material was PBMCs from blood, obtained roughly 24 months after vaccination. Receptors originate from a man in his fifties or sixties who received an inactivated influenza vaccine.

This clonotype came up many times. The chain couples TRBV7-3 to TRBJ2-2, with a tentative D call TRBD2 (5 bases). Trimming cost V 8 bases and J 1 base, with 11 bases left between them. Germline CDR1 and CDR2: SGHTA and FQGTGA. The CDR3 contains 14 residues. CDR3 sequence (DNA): TGTGCCAGCGCGCGAGAGGGGAACACCGGGGAGCTGTTTTTT. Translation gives CASAREGNTGELFF.

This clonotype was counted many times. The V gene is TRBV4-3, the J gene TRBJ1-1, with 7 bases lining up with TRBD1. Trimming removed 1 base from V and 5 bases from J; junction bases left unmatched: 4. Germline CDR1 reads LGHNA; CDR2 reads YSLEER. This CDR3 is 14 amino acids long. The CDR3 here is CASSQVLQGTEAFF. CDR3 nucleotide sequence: TGCGCCAGCAGCCAAGTTTTACAGGGGACTGAAGCTTTCTTT.

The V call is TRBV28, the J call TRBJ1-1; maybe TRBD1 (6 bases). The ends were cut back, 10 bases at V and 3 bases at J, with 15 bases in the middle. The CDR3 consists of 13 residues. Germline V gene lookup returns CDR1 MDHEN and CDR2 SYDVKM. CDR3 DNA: TGTGCCATCAAGGTCAGGGGCGACACTGAAGCTTTCTTT. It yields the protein CAIKVRGDTEAFF.

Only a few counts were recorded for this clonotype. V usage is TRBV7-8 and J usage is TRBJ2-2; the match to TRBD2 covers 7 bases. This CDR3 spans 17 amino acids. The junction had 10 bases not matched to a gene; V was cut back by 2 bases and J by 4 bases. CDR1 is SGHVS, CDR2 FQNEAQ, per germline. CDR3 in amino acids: CASSLWGGRSSTGELFF. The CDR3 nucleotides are TGTGCCAGCAGCTTATGGGGGGGACGGAGCTCCACCGGGGAGCTGTTTTTT. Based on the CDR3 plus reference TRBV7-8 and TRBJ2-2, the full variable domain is GAGVSQSPRYKVAKRGQDVALRCDPISGHVSLFWYQQALGQGPEFLTYFQNEAQLDKSGLPSDRFFAERPEGSVSTLKIQRTQQEDSAVYLCASSLWGGRSSTGELFFGEGSRLTVL.

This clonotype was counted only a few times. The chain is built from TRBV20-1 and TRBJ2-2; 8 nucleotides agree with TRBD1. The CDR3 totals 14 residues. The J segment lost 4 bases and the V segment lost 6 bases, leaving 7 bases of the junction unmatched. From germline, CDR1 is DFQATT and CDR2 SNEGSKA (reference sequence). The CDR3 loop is CSAVAGGGTGELFF. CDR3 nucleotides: TGCAGTGCGGTCGCAGGGGGCGGCACCGGGGAGCTGTTTTTT.

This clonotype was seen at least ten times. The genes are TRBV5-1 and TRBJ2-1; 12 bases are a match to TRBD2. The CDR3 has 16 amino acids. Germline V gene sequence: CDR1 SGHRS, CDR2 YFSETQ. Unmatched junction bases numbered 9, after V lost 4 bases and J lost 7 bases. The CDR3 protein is CASSPSSGGALNEQFF. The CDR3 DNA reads TGCGCCAGCAGCCCCTCTAGCGGGGGGGCCTTAAATGAGCAGTTCTTC.

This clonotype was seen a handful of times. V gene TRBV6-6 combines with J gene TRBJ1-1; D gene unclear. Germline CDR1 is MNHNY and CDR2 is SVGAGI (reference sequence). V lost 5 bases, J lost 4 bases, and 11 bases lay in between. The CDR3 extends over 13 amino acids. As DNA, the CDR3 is TGTGCCAGCAGTCAAGTCGGGCTCACTGAAGCTTTCTTT. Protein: CASSQVGLTEAFF.

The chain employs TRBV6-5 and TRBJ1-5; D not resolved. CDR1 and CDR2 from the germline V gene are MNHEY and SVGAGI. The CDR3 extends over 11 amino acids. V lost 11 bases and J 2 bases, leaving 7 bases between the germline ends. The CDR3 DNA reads TGTGCCGGTCCGGGCAATCAGCCCCAGCATTTT. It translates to CAGPGNQPQHF.

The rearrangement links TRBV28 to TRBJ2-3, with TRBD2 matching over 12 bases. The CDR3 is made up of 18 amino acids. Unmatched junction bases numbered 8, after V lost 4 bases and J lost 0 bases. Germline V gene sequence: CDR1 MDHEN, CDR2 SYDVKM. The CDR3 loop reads CASSSPGTSGSSTDTQYF. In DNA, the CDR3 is TGTGCCAGCAGTTCGCCCGGGACTAGCGGGTCTAGCACAGATACGCAGTATTTT.